The clone carrying this T cell receptor (beta chain) was found a few times. Its antigen is not identified. Whole-study results and caveats: The larger-cohort validation was restricted to a single TCR beta V-J rearrangement rather than whole repertoires. Tumor Treg TCRs overlapped most with tumor naive CD4+ cells.

The memory fraction was CD4+CD45RO+CD25- cells. Semi-nested PCR with Nested Universal Primer A followed constant-region reverse priming of full-length variable regions. TCRdb used MiXCR to reprocess the 5' RACE reads, holding one entry per CDR3 protein. The top ten hold around 3.9% of the sample, which has some 40,000 distinct CDR3 sequences, just under 30% seen once. The CDR3 loop spans 15 amino acids. The ends lost 0 bases at V and 7 bases at J; junction bases unmatched: 6. Germline CDR1 and CDR2: SGHKS and YYEKEE (reference sequence). What was sequenced was memory CD4+ T cells sorted from a lymph node. Subset described: memory CD4+ T cells, CD4+CD45RO+CD25-. The receptor's source is a female donor with breast cancer. The rearrangement links TRBV5-5 to TRBJ2-2; TRBD2 agrees at 7 bases. CDR3 DNA sequence: TGTGCCAGCAGCTTGGTGCCCCTAGCGGTCGGGGAGCTGTTTTTT. Amino acids: CASSLVPLAVGELFF. Full variable domain (remainder filled in from reference TRBV5-5 and TRBJ2-2): DAGVTQSPTHLIKTRGQQVTLRCSPISGHKSVSWYQQVLGQGPQFIFQYYEKEERGRGNFPDRFSARQFPNYSSELNVNALLLGDSALYLCASSLVPLAVGELFFGEGSRLTVL.